These 26 T cell receptor beta chains originate from one sample sequenced in a study of CD8 T cells in Susac syndrome. cDNA came from approximately 0.5 to 1 ug RNA primed by random hexamers. TCRdb reprocessed the immunoSEQ multiplex PCR reads with MiXCR, giving one entry per CDR3 protein. There are approximately 160,000 distinct CDR3 sequences in the sample; roughly 95% occur only once, and around 0.12% lies in the top ten. The sequencing input was CD4+ T cells from PBMCs. Source of these receptors: a human donor with Susac syndrome.

The rearrangement joins TRBV11-2 to TRBJ2-3, with 12 bases fitting TRBD2. The V gene end was trimmed by 5 bases and the J gene end by 5 bases; junction bases not matched to a gene: 8. The CDR3 extends over 16 amino acids. The germline V gene has CDR1 SGHAT and CDR2 FQNNGV. As DNA, the CDR3 is TGTGCCAGCAGCCGAAGAGGGACTAGCGGGCGAGATACGCAGTATTTT. Amino acid sequence: CASSRRGTSGRDTQYF.

This chain uses TRBV20-1 with TRBJ1-5; weak D call: TRBD1 (5 bases). Looked up from germline, CDR1 is DFQATT and CDR2 is SNEGSKA (reference sequence). Trimming removed 3 bases at V and 5 bases at J, with 14 bases between. The CDR3 has 14 amino acids. The CDR3 DNA follows: TGCAGTGCTAGTCCCCGGACAAAAGATCAGCCCCAGCATTTT. It codes for CSASPRTKDQPQHF.

The V gene is TRBV7-6, the J gene TRBJ2-1, with 12 bases matching TRBD2. V shed 1 base and J 9 bases; nucleotides not matched to a gene: 10. Germline V gene sequence: CDR1 SGHVS, CDR2 FNYEAQ. This CDR3 contains 17 residues. In nucleotides, the CDR3 is TGTGCCAGCAGCTTAGAGGCTAGCGGGGGGGCCTATGGTGAGCAGTTCTTC. It translates to CASSLEASGGAYGEQFF. The full variable domain, completed using reference TRBV7-6 and TRBJ2-1, is GAGVSQSPRYKVTKRGQDVALRCDPISGHVSLYWYRQALGQGPEFLTYFNYEAQQDKSGLPNDRFSAERPEGSISTLTIQRTEQRDSAMYRCASSLEASGGAYGEQFFGPGTRLTVL.

The genes are TRBV4-3 and TRBJ2-3; TRBD1 agrees at 8 bases. CDR1 LGHNA and CDR2 YSLEER come from the germline V gene. J gave up 1 base and V 9 bases, and 6 bases lay outside the gene matches. The CDR3 has 14 residues. The CDR3 spells CASATGVGTDTQYF. CDR3 DNA sequence: TGCGCCAGTGCGACAGGGGTAGGCACAGATACGCAGTATTTT.

V gene TRBV20-1 combines with J gene TRBJ2-1, with 9 bases identical to TRBD1. The CDR3 is made up of 14 amino acids. Germline V gives CDR1 DFQATT, CDR2 SNEGSKA (reference sequence). V lost 6 bases and J lost 2; bases outside the gene matches: 5. The CDR3 DNA reads TGCAGTGCGGGGACAGGGAAGACCTACAATGAGCAGTTCTTC. Protein product: CSAGTGKTYNEQFF.

Only one count was recorded for this clonotype. V and J are TRBV30 and TRBJ2-1, with 10 bases aligning to TRBD2. Germline V gene lookup returns CDR1 GTSNPN and CDR2 SVGIG (reference sequence). The length of the CDR3 is 15 residues. The ends lost 4 bases at V and 2 bases at J; junction bases unmatched: 5. The CDR3 spells CAWTQGLAAYNEQFF. The CDR3, as DNA: TGTGCCTGGACCCAAGGACTAGCGGCCTACAATGAGCAGTTCTTC.

The V call is TRBV20-1, the J call TRBJ2-5; 8 nucleotides match TRBD1. This CDR3 spans 15 amino acids. Germline V CDR1 and CDR2: DFQATT, SNEGSKA (reference sequence). V shed 6 bases and J 1 base; nucleotides not matched to a gene: 10. The DNA of the CDR3 is TGCAGTGCGGAAACCGGGACAGGCGGCCAAGAGACCCAGTACTTC. Translated, it gives CSAETGTGGQETQYF.

V gene TRBV4-1 combines with J gene TRBJ1-2; D gene ambiguous. The CDR3 totals 14 residues. V shed 3 bases and J shed 4 bases, with 12 bases lying between them. Germline assignment: CDR1 MGHRA and CDR2 YSYEKL. CDR3 sequence: CASSHPTQVYGYTF. The CDR3 DNA reads as TGCGCCAGCAGCCACCCCACACAAGTCTATGGCTACACCTTC.

The chain combines TRBV5-1 with TRBJ2-5; 10 bases match TRBD1. The V gene end was trimmed by 4 bases and the J gene end by 3 bases; junction bases not matched to a gene: 6. The CDR3 extends over 15 amino acids. Germline V lookup: CDR1 SGHRS, CDR2 YFSETQ. The CDR3 DNA sequence: TGCGCCAGCAGCACGTGGGGGACAGGGGAAGAGACCCAGTACTTC. Protein sequence: CASSTWGTGEETQYF.

The chain joins TRBV29-1 to TRBJ2-7, with TRBD1 matching 9 bases. The germline V gene has CDR1 SQVTM and CDR2 ANQGSEA. The CDR3 is 12 residues long. With 5 bases clipped from V and 6 bases from J, the junction kept 5 bases outside the gene matches. The CDR3 region is CSVRTGGGEQYF. In nucleotides, the CDR3 is TGCAGCGTTCGCACAGGGGGCGGCGAGCAGTACTTC.

The rearrangement joins TRBV10-3 to TRBJ2-7; D unclear. The CDR3 consists of 12 residues. V lost 3 bases, J lost 7 bases, and 10 bases lay in between. Per germline, CDR1 ENHRY and CDR2 SYGVKD. In nucleotides, the CDR3 is TGTGCCATCAGTGATCTACGACTTGAGCAGTACTTC. Amino acids: CAISDLRLEQYF.

The V gene is TRBV3-1, the J gene TRBJ1-5, with D unclear. CDR3 length: 13 amino acids. Germline CDR1 is LGHDT and CDR2 is YNNKEL (reference sequence). V shed 2 bases and J shed 3 bases, with 5 bases lying between them. CDR3 in amino acids: CASSQQINQPQHF. In nucleotides, the CDR3 is TGTGCCAGCAGCCAACAGATCAATCAGCCCCAGCATTTT.

The chain couples TRBV27 to TRBJ2-3; 9 bases map to TRBD2. The ends lost 5 bases at V and 8 bases at J; junction bases unmatched: 8. The CDR3 runs to 14 residues. The germline CDR1 and CDR2 sequences are MNHEY and SMNVEV (reference sequence). The CDR3: CASSPRGGRGTQYF. The CDR3 region has the DNA TGTGCCAGCAGTCCGCGGGGGGGCCGGGGTACGCAGTATTTT.

This chain links TRBV24-1 with TRBJ2-6, with no clear D. The CDR3 has 14 residues. Trimming pared 4 bases from V and 4 bases from J, leaving 7 bases between. In germline, CDR1 is KGHDR, CDR2 SFDVKD. The CDR3: CATSDHAGANVLTF. The DNA of the CDR3 is TGTGCCACCAGTGACCACGCGGGGGCCAACGTCCTGACTTTC.

The chain carries TRBV24-1 and TRBJ2-1; D is perhaps TRBD2 (5 bases). Deletions cut 4 bases from V and 1 base from J, with 10 bases between. The germline V gene encodes CDR1 KGHDR and CDR2 SFDVKD. The CDR3 extends over 15 amino acids. In nucleotides, the CDR3 is TGTGCCACCAGTGACCCAAGGGAGTCCTACAATGAGCAGTTCTTC. Protein product: CATSDPRESYNEQFF.

The V gene is TRBV5-4, the J gene TRBJ2-6; 7 bases fit TRBD1. Germline V lookup: CDR1 SGHNT, CDR2 YYREEE (reference sequence). J lost 0 bases, V lost 4 bases, and 4 bases had no gene match. The CDR3 length is 16 residues. This CDR3 is CASSTGQSSGANVLTF. The CDR3 DNA sequence: TGTGCCAGCAGCACGGGACAGTCCTCTGGGGCCAACGTCCTGACTTTC.

The rearrangement joins TRBV20-1 to TRBJ2-1; D remains unclear. This CDR3 has 9 amino acids. V dropped 5 bases and J dropped 10 bases, with 6 bases sitting between them. Germline values: CDR1 DFQATT, CDR2 SNEGSKA (reference sequence). CDR3 DNA: TGCAGTGCTGGGTGGGAGCAGTTCTTC. Its translation: CSAGWEQFF.

V usage is TRBV12-3 or TRBV12-4 and J usage is TRBJ1-2; D gene ambiguous. This CDR3 spans 10 amino acids. V was cut by 8 bases and J by 3 bases, with 4 bases left in between. The DNA of the CDR3 is TGTGCCAGCTCGGACTATGGCTACACCTTC. Its translation is CASSDYGYTF.

This clonotype has a single count. The V call is TRBV7-3, the J call TRBJ1-2; 9 positions agree with TRBD1. The CDR3 is made up of 15 amino acids. Trimming removed 5 bases from V and 4 bases from J; junction bases left unmatched: 8. Germline values: CDR1 SGHTA, CDR2 FQGTGA. CDR3 DNA sequence: TGTGCCAGCAGCCCTAGGACAGGGGACGGCTATGGCTACACCTTC. Translated: CASSPRTGDGYGYTF.

The chain couples TRBV15 to TRBJ2-1; D remains unclear. Trimming left V 6 bases short and J 12 bases short, with 18 bases between. The V gene's germline CDR1 is LNHNV and CDR2 YYDKDF (reference sequence). CDR3 size: 13 residues. The CDR3: CATRTGPTMGQFF. CDR3 sequence (DNA): TGTGCCACCAGGACGGGCCCTACAATGGGGCAGTTCTTC.

This chain joins TRBV7-9 and TRBJ2-7; 16 bases map to TRBD2. CDR3 length equals 19 residues. Unmatched junction bases numbered 8, after V lost 3 bases and J lost 0 bases. CDR1 is SEHNR and CDR2 is FQNEAQ in the germline V gene (reference sequence). The DNA of the CDR3 is TGTGCCAGCAGCTTTCCGGGACTAGCGGGAGGGCCCCCCTCCTACGAGCAGTACTTC. Translated, it gives CASSFPGLAGGPPSYEQYF.

The chain links TRBV18 to TRBJ2-7; 7 positions agree with TRBD2. Germline-derived CDR1 and CDR2 are KGHSH and LQKENI. Unmatched junction bases numbered 4, after V lost 3 bases and J lost 5 bases. The CDR3 length is 13 residues. For the CDR3, the DNA is TGTGCCAGCTCACCGACTAGCCGGGACGAGCAGTACGTC. Its protein is CASSPTSRDEQYV.

The rearrangement links TRBV18 to TRBJ2-7; 10 positions match TRBD2. V shed 1 base and J 4 bases; nucleotides not matched to a gene: 4. The CDR3 has 15 amino acids. Germline CDR1 and CDR2: KGHSH and LQKENI. The CDR3 nucleotides read TGTGCCAGCTCACCACGACTAGCGGGCTCATACGAGCAGTACTTC. Translating it yields CASSPRLAGSYEQYF.

The V gene is TRBV24-1, the J gene TRBJ2-4; D might be TRBD1 or TRBD2, each matching 6 bases. CDR1 KGHDR and CDR2 SFDVKD come from the germline V gene. Trimming took 4 bases from V and 7 from J, leaving 16 bases between them. CDR3 length equals 15 residues. The CDR3 spells CATSETGAGGNIQYF. The CDR3 bases are TGTGCCACCAGTGAGACCGGGGCCGGGGGCAACATTCAGTACTTC.

The chain is built from TRBV6-6 and TRBJ2-3, with 7 bases identical to TRBD1. V lost 2 bases to trimming and J lost 2 bases; unmatched junction nucleotides: 7. Germline CDR1 reads MNHNY; CDR2 reads SVGAGI (reference sequence). The CDR3 extends over 16 amino acids. The CDR3 sequence is CASSYPDRAYTDTQYF. The CDR3 nucleotides are TGTGCCAGCAGTTACCCAGACAGGGCGTACACAGATACGCAGTATTTT.

The chain is built from TRBV29-1 and TRBJ2-5; maybe TRBD1 (6 bases). The CDR3 has 12 amino acids. The germline V and J ends were trimmed by 5 bases and 2 bases, with 9 bases remaining between them. Germline V gene sequence: CDR1 SQVTM, CDR2 ANQGSEA. The CDR3 nucleotides are TGCAGCGTTAGTGACAGGCAAGAGACCCAGTACTTC. Residues: CSVSDRQETQYF.